These 26 T cell receptor beta chains came from one sample sequenced in a study of regulatory T cells in long-lasting Graves disease (dated by TCRdb to the early 2020s). The sample's time point, from its label and the paper: newly diagnosed GD, antithyroid drugs for less than 3 months. RNA was extracted from PBMCs in TRIzol for both TCR sequencing and RNA sequencing. The library came from multiplex PCR. The reads were generated on an Illumina HiSeq 4000. iRepertoire HTBI primers and Arm-PCR amplification of CDR3 regions were used to construct TCR beta libraries. The raw public reads went through TCRdb reprocessing: fastp at Q25, MiXCR clone calling, in-frame beta chains kept. Rows with a matching CDR3 protein are joined into one entry that keeps the most common DNA and genes. The sample yields approximately 560,000 distinct CDR3 sequences; roughly 16% were counted once. In total, the top ten clones hold about 12% of the sample.

These data are also associated with another study on T cells in Graves' hyperthyroidism and ophthalmopathy.

The sequenced sample was peripheral blood mononuclear cells (PBMCs), obtained at new diagnosis, from a patient treated with antithyroid drugs. Every receptor here comes from a man between 18 and 29 years old with Graves disease. Donor details come from another sample of the same person, matched by shared clones.

DNA of the CDR3: TGCAGTGCTAGAGATGTCCGGGAGGGTAGGAATGGCTACACCTTC. It yields the protein CSARDVREGRNGYTF. The chain recombines TRBV20-1 with TRBJ1-2, with D uncertain. The CDR3 has 15 residues. V dropped 0 bases and J dropped 6 bases, with 17 bases sitting between them. Germline values: CDR1 DFQATT, CDR2 SNEGSKA (reference sequence).

In its sample, this clonotype was seen many times. The chain joins TRBV30 to TRBJ1-5; 11 bases fit TRBD1. The J segment lost 6 bases and the V segment lost 5 bases, leaving 9 bases of the junction unmatched. There are 15 residues in the CDR3. Germline lookup yields CDR1 GTSNPN and CDR2 SVGIG (reference sequence). The CDR3 nucleotides read TGTGCCTGGGAACCCGGGACAGGGGGGAGTCAGCCCCAGCATTTT. Protein sequence: CAWEPGTGGSQPQHF.

This chain uses TRBV28 with TRBJ2-5; D remains unclear. Per the germline V gene, CDR1 is MDHEN and CDR2 is SYDVKM. Trimming stripped 5 bases from V and 5 bases from J, with 9 bases between. The CDR3 spans 12 residues. CDR3 nucleotide sequence: TGTGCCAGCAGTGTCGCCCGTGAGACCCAGTACTTC. Protein product: CASSVARETQYF.

At least ten counts were recorded for this clonotype. The chain is built from TRBV27 and TRBJ1-1, with D hard to call. The germline CDR1 and CDR2 sequences are MNHEY and SMNVEV (reference sequence). This CDR3 comprises 17 residues. Trimming took 7 bases from V and 0 from J, leaving 21 bases between them. The CDR3 spells CASTKVGLGGMNTEAFF. The CDR3 coding sequence is TGTGCCAGCACCAAAGTTGGGTTAGGCGGGATGAACACTGAAGCTTTCTTT.

The table lists this clonotype with a few counts. At one boundary the junction diverges from the germline segment, which might be a read error. The chain uses TRBV11-2 and TRBJ2-1, with D possibly matching TRBD1 (6 bases). Germline V gene sequence: CDR1 SGHAT, CDR2 FQNNGV. The CDR3 runs to 14 residues. CDR3: CASGLDPGADEQFF. As DNA, the CDR3 is TGTGCCAGCGGCTTAGATCCAGGGGCTGATGAGCAGTTCTTC.

This clonotype was counted ten times or more. The rearrangement links TRBV28 to TRBJ2-4; 8 nucleotides align to TRBD2. J gave up 6 bases and V 6 bases, and 10 bases lay outside the gene matches. This CDR3 region has 15 residues. Germline V gene lookup returns CDR1 MDHEN and CDR2 SYDVKM. The CDR3 DNA follows: TGTGCCAGCAGAAAACTAGCGGAGACGGGAAACATTCAGTACTTC. Translated: CASRKLAETGNIQYF.

This clonotype was seen repeatedly, ten times or more. The CDR3 nucleotides read TGTGCCAGCAGCTTAACAGTAGGGGACCCCGGGGAGACCCAGTACTTC. It translates to CASSLTVGDPGETQYF. This chain connects TRBV7-3 to TRBJ2-5; TRBD1 or TRBD2 may be the D gene (5 bases each). There are 16 residues in the CDR3. V lost 0 bases and J lost 5, with 16 bases in between. CDR1 SGHTA and CDR2 FQGTGA come from the germline V gene. Full variable domain (missing parts from reference TRBV7-3 and TRBJ2-5): GAGVSQTPSNKVTEKGKYVELRCDPISGHTALYWYRQSLGQGPEFLIYFQGTGAADDSGLPNDRFFAVRPEGSVSTLKIQRTERGDSAVYLCASSLTVGDPGETQYFGPGTRLLVL.

A word on this clonotype: A much bigger clone sits one base away, suggesting this may be a read error. The chain joins TRBV28 to TRBJ2-4, with 8 bases aligning to TRBD1. From germline, CDR1 is MDHEN and CDR2 SYDVKM. The CDR3 extends over 16 amino acids. CDR3 coding DNA: TGTGTCAGCAGTCCGATGCGGACAGGGCATAGAGGCATTCAGTACTTC. Translating gives CVSSPMRTGHRGIQYF.

This chain links TRBV19 with TRBJ1-1, with D tentatively TRBD1 (6 bases). Trimming took 4 bases from V and 1 from J, leaving 10 bases between them. Germline V gene sequence: CDR1 LNHDA, CDR2 SQIVND (reference sequence). This CDR3 region has 14 residues. Here the CDR3 reads CASSTGVPNTEAFF. CDR3 in DNA: TGTGCCAGTAGTACAGGGGTCCCGAACACTGAAGCTTTCTTT.

This clonotype came up many times. This rearrangement joins TRBV7-2 to TRBJ1-1; 8 bases fit TRBD1. Germline V CDR1 and CDR2: SGHTA, FQGNSA. The V and J ends lost 5 bases and 5 bases, in that order; junction bases with no gene match: 10. CDR3 size: 15 residues. DNA for the CDR3: TGTGCCAGCAGCCATTGGGACAGGAAACGGACTGAAGCTTTCTTT. Translation gives CASSHWDRKRTEAFF.

The chain couples TRBV3-1 to TRBJ2-7, with D tentatively TRBD2 (6 bases). Germline CDR1 reads LGHDT; CDR2 reads YNNKEL (reference sequence). The V gene lost 1 base and the J gene lost 0 bases, with 13 bases spanning the gap. The CDR3 totals 16 residues. Here the CDR3 DNA reads TGTGCCAGCAGCCAAGCGGCTAGCGCCCGCTCCTACGAGCAGTACTTC. Amino acids: CASSQAASARSYEQYF.

This clonotype came up a few times. The genes are TRBV27 and TRBJ1-6, with TRBD1 as a possible D gene (5 bases). CDR1 MNHEY and CDR2 SMNVEV come from the germline V gene (reference sequence). The CDR3 is 14 amino acids. V lost 8 bases to trimming and J lost 7 bases, with 15 bases between them. CDR3 coding DNA: TGTGCCAGCGGAACCCGGGACGGCAATTCACCCCTCCACTTT. This gives the protein CASGTRDGNSPLHF.

Many counts were recorded for this clonotype. The rearrangement uses TRBV3-1 and TRBJ1-1; possible D gene TRBD1, 5 bases. This CDR3 spans 12 amino acids. CDR1 LGHDT and CDR2 YNNKEL come from the germline V gene (reference sequence). The V and J ends lost 4 bases and 6 bases respectively, with 9 bases between them. CDR3 residues: CASSRWGSEAFF. In nucleotides, the CDR3 is TGTGCCAGCAGCCGTTGGGGGTCTGAAGCTTTCTTT.

This clonotype was recorded many times. The chain is built from TRBV20-1 and TRBJ2-1; D is ambiguous. Trimming pared 0 bases from V and 0 bases from J, leaving 12 bases between. Germline lookup yields CDR1 DFQATT and CDR2 SNEGSKA (reference sequence). There are 16 residues in the CDR3. The CDR3 DNA is TGCAGTGCTAGAGATGGTTGGCCCAACTCCTACAATGAGCAGTTCTTC. Its translation is CSARDGWPNSYNEQFF.

The sample holds many counts of this clonotype. V and J are TRBV10-3 and TRBJ2-7, with TRBD1 matching over 9 bases. The germline V gene has CDR1 ENHRY and CDR2 SYGVKD. The CDR3 runs to 15 residues. V lost 4 bases, J lost 3 bases, and 7 bases stayed unmatched. The CDR3 nucleotides read TGTGCCATCAGTGCACCGGGACAGGGTGGCTACGAGCAGTACTTC. Protein: CAISAPGQGGYEQYF.

In this sample, this clonotype turned up many times. CDR3 region: CASRPGTGPYEQYF. The CDR3 DNA sequence: TGTGCCAGCAGACCTGGGACAGGGCCCTACGAGCAGTACTTC. This chain joins TRBV28 and TRBJ2-7, with 9 bases that match TRBD1. Germline V lookup: CDR1 MDHEN, CDR2 SYDVKM. V lost 6 bases and J lost 2; bases outside the gene matches: 5. The CDR3 runs to 14 residues.

The sample holds many counts of this clonotype. The chain couples TRBV5-1 to TRBJ2-3; D is unclear. With 4 bases removed from V and 0 bases from J, the gap between germline ends came to 15 bases. The CDR3 runs to 16 residues. Germline V gene sequence: CDR1 SGHRS, CDR2 YFSETQ. The CDR3 DNA sequence: TGCGCCAGCAGCCTGGACCCCGCGGTTAGCACAGATACGCAGTATTTT. It yields the protein CASSLDPAVSTDTQYF.

This clonotype was counted ten times or more. The chain combines TRBV20-1 with TRBJ2-3; no clear D gene. The V end was cut by 0 bases, the J end by 2 bases, with 12 bases between. CDR1 and CDR2 (germline): DFQATT, SNEGSKA (reference sequence). The length of the CDR3 is 15 residues. CDR3 in DNA: TGCAGTGCTAGAGATCAAGGGCGGTCCACAGATACGCAGTATTTT. This encodes CSARDQGRSTDTQYF.

This clonotype was counted a few times. The chain employs TRBV20-1 and TRBJ1-2; perhaps TRBD1 as D (5 bases). The V end was cut by 2 bases, the J end by 5 bases, with 18 bases between. Germline loops: CDR1 DFQATT, CDR2 SNEGSKA (reference sequence). This CDR3 is 15 amino acids long. CDR3 sequence: CSARPPGRGEYGYTF. DNA of the CDR3: TGCAGTGCTAGACCTCCCGGACGGGGCGAATATGGCTACACCTTC.

This sequence joins TRBV4-1 and TRBJ2-7; D not certain. CDR3 length: 14 amino acids. V dropped 0 bases and J dropped 6 bases, with 12 bases sitting between them. Germline V lookup: CDR1 MGHRA, CDR2 YSYEKL. The CDR3 loop reads CASSQDQESAEQYF. CDR3 sequence (DNA): TGCGCCAGCAGCCAAGATCAAGAGAGCGCCGAGCAGTACTTC.

This clonotype showed up many times. The J gene is TRBJ2-3, the V gene TRBV15; D is unresolved. The ends were cut back, 0 bases at V and 2 bases at J, with 6 bases in the middle. The CDR3 extends over 14 amino acids. In germline, CDR1 is LNHNV, CDR2 YYDKDF (reference sequence). CDR3 nucleotide sequence: TGTGCCACCAGCAGAGAGGAGTTCACAGATACGCAGTATTTT. Translating it yields CATSREEFTDTQYF.

The table lists this clonotype with many counts. The DNA is left out, because the CDR3 cannot be placed on it with certainty; the CDR3 is given as TCRdb lists it. V and J are TRBV28 and TRBJ1-5; the DNA was not compared with TRBD1, the D call given in the table. The CDR3 has 16 residues if both end residues are counted. CDR1 and CDR2 (germline): MDHEN, SYDVKM. CDR3 amino acids: CASSLFGAGGGQPQHF.

This clonotype occurred many times. This sequence joins TRBV3-1 and TRBJ2-2, with D perhaps TRBD1 or TRBD2 (5 bases each). V was cut by 4 bases and J by 6 bases, with 15 bases left in between. The CDR3 consists of 15 residues. Germline CDR1 is LGHDT and CDR2 is YNNKEL (reference sequence). CDR3 protein: CASSRMGDQSGELFF. The CDR3 DNA is TGTGCCAGCAGCCGAATGGGGGACCAGTCCGGGGAGCTGTTTTTT.

The J gene is TRBJ2-1, the V gene TRBV12-3 or TRBV12-4; the match to TRBD2 covers 8 bases. The CDR3 length is 15 residues. The trim removed 7 bases at V and 3 bases at J, leaving 8 bases unmatched. The CDR3 region has the DNA TGTGCCAGCAACCGAGCGGGAGATTTCTACAATGAGCAGTTCTTC. It codes for CASNRAGDFYNEQFF.

There are a few counts of this clonotype. This chain connects TRBV6-1 to TRBJ1-4; D uncertain. This CDR3 spans 17 amino acids. Between the trimmed V and J ends, which lost 3 bases and 7 bases, there was a span of 21 bases. Germline V gives CDR1 MNHNS, CDR2 SASEGT. CDR3 nucleotide sequence: TGTGCCAGCAGTGATCGAACGGTCGGGGTTGTAAGTGAAAAACTGTTTTTT. Its translation: CASSDRTVGVVSEKLFF.

The sample holds one count of this clonotype. The gene calls are TRBV7-9 and TRBJ2-7; D is unresolved. CDR1 is SEHNR and CDR2 is FQNEAQ in the germline V gene (reference sequence). CDR3 length equals 14 residues. Trimming stripped 5 bases from V and 2 bases from J, with 13 bases between. In DNA, the CDR3 is TGTGCCAGCAGCATTGCCCGGGCCGCCTACGAGCAGTACTTC. It is translated as CASSIARAAYEQYF.